This passage covers 27 T cell receptor beta chains from one sample sequenced in a study of blood T cell repertoires in COVID-19. Clones were read by immunoSEQ multiplex PCR, and TCRdb kept only the in-frame ones, dropping some. The sample lists a few hundred thousand clones; 75% to 95% were seen once. Sequencing used peripheral blood. The receptors come from a woman younger than 45 with COVID-19, enrolled during active disease.

V usage is TRBV15 and J usage is TRBJ1-5; no firm D call. Germline CDR1 LNHNV, CDR2 YYDKDF (reference sequence). The CDR3 totals 16 residues. Trimming cost V 2 bases and J 0 bases, with 11 bases left between them. The CDR3 region is CATSRRRETSNQPQHF. The CDR3 DNA sequence: TGTGCCACCAGCAGAAGACGGGAGACTAGCAATCAGCCCCAGCATTTT.

The gene calls are TRBV5-6 and TRBJ2-7; 7 nucleotides agree with TRBD1. The germline CDR1 and CDR2 sequences are SGHDT and YYEEEE. This CDR3 contains 14 residues. J gave up 1 base and V 2 bases, and 3 bases lay outside the gene matches. This CDR3 is CASSLQGTSYEQYF. In DNA form, the CDR3 reads TGTGCCAGCAGCTTACAGGGGACGTCCTACGAGCAGTACTTC.

The V gene is TRBV10-3, the J gene TRBJ2-3; 8 positions match TRBD2. There are 16 residues in the CDR3. J gave up 3 bases and V 11 bases, and 16 bases lay outside the gene matches. Germline-derived CDR1 and CDR2 are ENHRY and SYGVKD. The CDR3 region has the DNA TGTGCCCTATCAACGGTAGCGGGAATCGGGACAGATACGCAGTATTTT. Its protein is CALSTVAGIGTDTQYF.

The chain couples TRBV5-1 to TRBJ1-1, with D unclear. V was trimmed by 4 bases and J by 5 bases, leaving 18 bases between them. Germline-derived CDR1 and CDR2 are SGHRS and YFSETQ. The CDR3 consists of 15 residues. The CDR3 bases are TGCGCCAGCAGCACCTCCTTTGGGGAGAGAACTGAAGCTTTCTTT. Its translation is CASSTSFGERTEAFF.

The rearrangement uses TRBV5-1 and TRBJ1-6; 7 nucleotides align to TRBD1. The junction had 7 bases not matched to a gene; V was cut back by 0 bases and J by 10 bases. Germline V gene data show CDR1 as SGHRS and CDR2 as YFSETQ. The CDR3 runs to 15 residues. The CDR3 sequence: CASSLAGTADSPLHF. The CDR3 bases are TGCGCCAGCAGCTTGGCGGGGACAGCCGACTCACCCCTCCACTTT.

This clone was counted only a few times. The rearrangement links TRBV6-6 to TRBJ1-1, with 9 bases that match TRBD1. This CDR3 region has 13 residues. The J segment lost 10 bases and the V segment lost 6 bases, leaving 9 bases of the junction unmatched. Germline V CDR1 and CDR2: MNHNY, SVGAGI (reference sequence). CDR3 coding DNA: TGTGCCAGCAGCCAGGGACAGGGCGGGCGAGCTTTCTTT. This translates into CASSQGQGGRAFF.

This sequence joins TRBV2 and TRBJ1-1; no reliable D call. V dropped 4 bases and J dropped 11 bases, with 11 bases sitting between them. The CDR3 has 11 residues. The germline CDR1 and CDR2 sequences are SNHLY and FYNNEI. The CDR3, as DNA: TGTGCCAGCAGTGTCCGGGAGTGGGCTTTCTTT. Residues: CASSVREWAFF.

This rearrangement joins TRBV19 to TRBJ1-3, with D possibly TRBD1 on 6 matching bases. The CDR3 has 13 amino acids. The V gene lost 7 bases and the J gene lost 4 bases, with 11 bases spanning the gap. CDR1 LNHDA and CDR2 SQIVND come from the germline V gene (reference sequence). DNA for the CDR3: TGTGCCAGTAACACAGGGAAGGGAAACACCATATATTTT. This sequence encodes CASNTGKGNTIYF.

The CDR3: CASSLDRGRDEQYF. The CDR3 nucleotides are TGCGCCAGCAGCTTGGACAGGGGGCGTGACGAGCAGTACTTC. V gene TRBV5-1 combines with J gene TRBJ2-7, with 9 bases identical to TRBD1. Germline CDR1 and CDR2: SGHRS and YFSETQ. The CDR3 contains 14 residues. J was trimmed by 5 bases and V by 0 bases; bases with no gene match: 3.

This chain connects TRBV6-1 to TRBJ1-3; 7 bases fit TRBD1. This CDR3 region has 16 residues. Losses at the gene ends were 1 base for V and 2 bases for J; bases not matched to a gene: 5. CDR1 and CDR2 from the germline V gene are MNHNS and SASEGT. The DNA of the CDR3 is TGTGCCAGCAGTGAAGTGGACAGGCCGCCTGGAAACACCATATATTTT. Translating it yields CASSEVDRPPGNTIYF.

The chain recombines TRBV6-2 or TRBV6-3 with TRBJ1-1, with D unclear. Germline CDR1 MNHEY, CDR2 SVGEGT. The CDR3 covers 14 residues. V was pared by 6 bases and J by 1 base, with 12 bases between. This chain's CDR3 is CASSTSAGNTEAFF. The CDR3 region has the DNA TGTGCCAGCAGCACCTCCGCAGGGAACACTGAAGCTTTCTTT.

As regards this clone: The sample holds other DNA sequences that translate to the same CDR3. This sequence joins TRBV27 and TRBJ2-7; 9 bases agree with TRBD1. Germline CDR1 and CDR2: MNHEY and SMNVEV (reference sequence). CDR3 length equals 14 residues. The junction had 4 bases not matched to a gene; V was cut back by 5 bases and J by 2 bases. CDR3 amino acids: CASSPGQGPYEQYF. CDR3 bases: TGTGCCAGCAGTCCGGGACAGGGACCCTACGAGCAGTACTTC.

The V call is TRBV30, the J call TRBJ2-5; possibly TRBD1 for D (6 bases). The CDR3 is made up of 13 amino acids. Germline V gene sequence: CDR1 GTSNPN, CDR2 SVGIG (reference sequence). Trimming cost V 2 bases and J 2 bases, with 9 bases left between them. CDR3: CAWSTGTQETQYF. CDR3 coding DNA: TGTGCCTGGAGTACAGGGACACAAGAGACCCAGTACTTC.

The rearrangement links TRBV25-1 to TRBJ2-3; TRBD2 agrees at 8 bases. V shed 5 bases, J shed 0 bases, and the junction held 7 bases outside the gene matches. Germline loops: CDR1 MGHDK, CDR2 SYGVNS. The CDR3 loop spans 16 amino acids. CDR3 in DNA: TGTGCCAGCAGTCCCCCCCTAGCGGGTAGCACAGATACGCAGTATTTT. Its protein product is CASSPPLAGSTDTQYF.

The chain links TRBV19 to TRBJ2-5; unclear D gene. V was pared by 5 bases and J by 2 bases, with 9 bases between. The CDR3 has 13 amino acids. Germline V gene lookup returns CDR1 LNHDA and CDR2 SQIVND (reference sequence). CDR3 DNA sequence: TGTGCCAGTAGTCGACTTCTTCAAGAGACCCAGTACTTC. Translated, it gives CASSRLLQETQYF.

The rearrangement links TRBV24-1 to TRBJ2-2, with TRBD2 as a possible D gene (6 bases). The V gene lost 8 bases and the J gene lost 5 bases, with 26 bases spanning the gap. The CDR3 has 18 amino acids. CDR1 KGHDR and CDR2 SFDVKD come from the germline V gene. The CDR3 DNA reads TGTGCCACCACCCCGGGAATGATTAGCGGAGAGGGTACCGGGGAGCTGTTTTTT. This encodes CATTPGMISGEGTGELFF.

The CDR3 reads CASSQEIPVGGGEQYF. The CDR3 DNA follows: TGCGCCAGCAGCCAAGAGATTCCCGTGGGAGGGGGAGAGCAGTACTTC. V and J are TRBV4-1 and TRBJ2-7; D may be TRBD2 (7 bases). Per germline, CDR1 MGHRA and CDR2 YSYEKL. Trimming pared 0 bases from V and 7 bases from J, leaving 19 bases between. The CDR3 loop spans 16 amino acids.

This chain joins TRBV6-6 and TRBJ2-2; the D is unclear. CDR1 MNHNY and CDR2 SVGAGI come from the germline V gene (reference sequence). The CDR3 runs to 15 residues. V lost 0 bases, J lost 6 bases, and 11 bases lay in between. The CDR3 reads CASSYSSGQAGELFF. Written as DNA, the CDR3 is TGTGCCAGCAGTTACTCGTCTGGGCAGGCCGGGGAGCTGTTTTTT.

The chain has TRBV30 and TRBJ2-3; 15 positions agree with TRBD2. The J segment lost 3 bases and the V segment lost 2 bases, leaving 3 bases of the junction unmatched. In germline, CDR1 is GTSNPN, CDR2 SVGIG (reference sequence). CDR3 length equals 16 residues. The CDR3 loop is CAWSRGLAGGTDTQYF. The CDR3 DNA is TGTGCCTGGAGTAGGGGACTAGCGGGAGGTACAGATACGCAGTATTTT.

The chain links TRBV10-1 to TRBJ1-3; a possible D gene is TRBD1 (5 bases). This CDR3 comprises 15 residues. The germline V gene has CDR1 WNHNN and CDR2 SYGVQD (reference sequence). Between the trimmed V and J ends, which lost 5 bases and 2 bases, there was a span of 13 bases. The chain's CDR3 is CASSPTSGAGNTIYF. The CDR3 region has the DNA TGCGCCAGCAGTCCCACTTCGGGGGCTGGAAACACCATATATTTT.

This sequence joins TRBV3-1 (or the pseudogene TRBV3-2) and TRBJ1-2; D remains ambiguous. V lost 4 bases and J 4 bases, leaving 10 bases between the germline ends. Per the germline V gene, CDR1 is LGHDT and CDR2 is YNNKEL (reference sequence). CDR3 length: 13 amino acids. The CDR3 DNA reads TGTGCCAGCAGCCGATTGACAAGCTATGGCTACACCTTC. Protein sequence: CASSRLTSYGYTF.

This clone came up a few times. The V gene is TRBV19, the J gene TRBJ1-2; 10 bases align to TRBD1. The trim removed 6 bases at V and 1 base at J, leaving 8 bases unmatched. Germline CDR1 and CDR2: LNHDA and SQIVND (reference sequence). The length of the CDR3 is 16 residues. The CDR3 spells CASSPFGTGVNYGYTF. DNA for the CDR3: TGTGCCAGTAGCCCCTTCGGGACAGGGGTTAACTATGGCTACACCTTC.

The chain links TRBV7-2 to TRBJ1-5; D unresolved. Germline V lookup: CDR1 SGHTA, CDR2 FQGNSA. Trimming removed 8 bases from V and 2 bases from J, with 10 bases in between. The CDR3 has 13 residues. The CDR3 region is CASAPRGNQPQHF. For the CDR3, the DNA is TGTGCCAGCGCCCCGCGAGGCAATCAGCCCCAGCATTTT.

This chain connects TRBV10-2 to TRBJ1-1; D remains unclear. The CDR3 spans 15 residues. V lost 4 bases, J lost 3 bases, and 15 bases lay in between. CDR1 and CDR2 (germline): WSHSY, SAAADI. The CDR3 bases are TGCGCCAGCAGTGTAAAGGGAGGGTTGGACACTGAAGCTTTCTTT. It is translated as CASSVKGGLDTEAFF.

The chain links TRBV24-1 to TRBJ1-5; possibly TRBD1 for D (6 bases). CDR1 and CDR2 from the germline V gene are KGHDR and SFDVKD. The germline V and J ends were trimmed by 3 bases and 4 bases, with 15 bases remaining between them. The CDR3 runs 16 residues. The CDR3 protein is CATSDAGTSYNQPQHF. CDR3 nucleotides: TGTGCCACCAGTGATGCCGGGACAAGTTATAATCAGCCCCAGCATTTT.

In this sample, this clone turned up a few times. The chain joins TRBV28 to TRBJ1-2, with D tentatively TRBD1 (5 bases). V shed 6 bases and J shed 8 bases, with 13 bases lying between them. Germline assignment: CDR1 MDHEN and CDR2 SYDVKM. The CDR3 totals 12 residues. In DNA form, the CDR3 reads TGTGCCAGCAGGTCAGGGATTTGGGGCTACACCTTC. It yields the protein CASRSGIWGYTF.

This clone was observed a few times. The gene calls are TRBV7-8 and TRBJ1-1; a weak D match, TRBD1 (5 bases). The ends were cut back, 8 bases at V and 7 bases at J, with 17 bases in the middle. The CDR3 has 13 amino acids. CDR1 is SGHVS and CDR2 is FQNEAQ in the germline V gene. CDR3 region: CASYVVQGGEAFF. DNA for the CDR3: TGTGCCAGCTACGTCGTGCAGGGCGGTGAAGCTTTCTTT.